Listed here are 25 T cell receptor beta chains from one sample, sequenced in a study of CD8 T cells in ankylosing spondylitis. Study findings and constraints: A motif of 7 to 9 highly homologous TCR beta variants was seen as apparently characteristic of ankylosing spondylitis blood.

Their antigens are not known. TCRdb analysed the 5' RACE reads with MiXCR anew, one entry per CDR3 protein. Of 500,000 to 550,000 distinct CDR3 sequences detected, 10% to 15% appear once; the ten largest clones hold almost 7%. The sequenced sample consisted of blood, either unsorted or a sorted T cell fraction (not recorded which). Receptors were obtained from a male donor with ankylosing spondylitis.

This clonotype has just a few counts. This chain connects TRBV12-3 or TRBV12-4 to TRBJ2-1; TRBD1 might be the D (6 bases). The CDR3 has 14 residues. Trimming shortened V by 2 bases and J by 8 bases, and 13 bases separated the two germline ends. The CDR3 DNA follows: TGTGCCAGCAGTTTAAACGAACCAGGGGATGAGCAGTTCTTC. Translating gives CASSLNEPGDEQFF.

This chain connects TRBV7-9 to TRBJ2-3; 7 nucleotides line up with TRBD2. The ends lost 4 bases at V and 4 bases at J; junction bases unmatched: 11. CDR1 and CDR2 (germline): SEHNR, FQNEAQ (reference sequence). The CDR3 totals 16 residues. CDR3 bases: TGTGCCAGCAGCTCTATTGGGCGGGAGTTCGCAGATACGCAGTATTTT. Translating it yields CASSSIGREFADTQYF.

This rearrangement joins TRBV25-1 to TRBJ2-5; 9 positions agree with TRBD2. Trimming removed 6 bases from V and 5 bases from J; junction bases left unmatched: 13. This CDR3 is built from 16 residues. The germline V gene encodes CDR1 MGHDK and CDR2 SYGVNS. The CDR3, as DNA: TGTGCCAGCAGGGAAGGGGTAGCGGGAGACGTGGAGACCCAGTACTTC. It is translated as CASREGVAGDVETQYF.

In this sample, this clonotype turned up many times. V gene TRBV5-1 combines with J gene TRBJ1-6; maybe TRBD1 (6 bases). V was clipped by 0 bases and J by 10 bases, with 11 bases between them. CDR1 is SGHRS, CDR2 YFSETQ, per germline. The CDR3 extends over 14 amino acids. CDR3 protein: CASSLEQGESPLHF. Written as DNA, the CDR3 is TGCGCCAGCAGCTTGGAACAGGGAGAATCACCCCTCCACTTT.

The chain recombines TRBV7-9 with TRBJ1-1; a possible D gene is TRBD1 (5 bases). CDR1 and CDR2 (germline): SEHNR, FQNEAQ (reference sequence). The CDR3 loop spans 13 amino acids. V was shortened by 9 bases and J by 5 bases, with 16 bases between the two germline ends. CDR3 bases: TGTGCCAGTATGGACACCCAGTGGACTGAAGCTTTCTTT. Amino acids: CASMDTQWTEAFF. The variable domain in full, with the rest retrieved from reference TRBV7-9 and TRBJ1-1, is DTGVSQNPRHKITKRGQNVTFRCDPISEHNRLYWYRQTLGQGPEFLTYFQNEAQLEKSRLLSDRFSAERPKGSFSTLEIQRTEQGDSAMYLCASMDTQWTEAFFGQGTRLTVV.

This clonotype was counted a few times. This rearrangement joins TRBV6-2 or TRBV6-3 to TRBJ2-7; D ambiguous. Germline values: CDR1 MNHEY, CDR2 SVGEGT. The CDR3 runs to 14 residues. V gave up 5 bases and J gave up 0 bases, with 11 bases separating them. CDR3 DNA sequence: TGTGCCAGCAGTCCCCCTCCCGGCTCCTACGAGCAGTACTTC. Residues: CASSPPPGSYEQYF.

This clonotype was found a few times. The chain is built from TRBV18 and TRBJ2-2, with D unresolved. The CDR3 totals 14 residues. Germline V gene lookup returns CDR1 KGHSH and CDR2 LQKENI. Between the trimmed V and J ends, which lost 2 bases and 7 bases, there was a span of 11 bases. The CDR3 DNA sequence: TGTGCCAGCTCACCAACCGGGTGGAACGGGGAGCTGTTTTTT. It codes for CASSPTGWNGELFF.

There are a few counts of this clonotype. This chain connects TRBV7-2 to TRBJ1-6; D unresolved. Trimming took 5 bases from V and 11 from J, leaving 16 bases between them. The length of the CDR3 is 14 residues. Germline V gives CDR1 SGHTA, CDR2 FQGNSA. The CDR3 bases are TGTGCCAGCAGCCCCAGCGGATCGGACCCACCCCTCCACTTT. Translation gives CASSPSGSDPPLHF.

Comment on this clonotype: The junction departs from the called germline gene at one end, perhaps through a read error. The V call is TRBV5-1, the J call TRBJ2-5; D call uncertain. Germline loops: CDR1 SGHRS, CDR2 YFSETQ. The length of the CDR3 is 11 residues. The CDR3 nucleotides are TGCGCCAGCAGCTTGGAACAGCGAAAGTGTTTC. This sequence encodes CASSLEQRKCF.

This clonotype was observed at least ten times. The chain uses TRBV7-2 and TRBJ2-1, with 11 bases fitting TRBD2. In germline, CDR1 is SGHTA, CDR2 FQGNSA. This CDR3 contains 15 residues. Germline trimming cut 7 bases from V and 4 bases from J; bases unmatched to any gene: 6. CDR3 DNA sequence: TGTGCCAGCACTACGACTAGCGGGATGTACAATGAGCAGTTCTTC. Its protein product is CASTTTSGMYNEQFF.

This clonotype was seen many times. The chain links TRBV20-1 to TRBJ2-3; 9 nucleotides agree with TRBD2. CDR1 DFQATT and CDR2 SNEGSKA come from the germline V gene (reference sequence). This CDR3 contains 14 residues. The V gene end was trimmed by 5 bases and the J gene end by 1 base; junction bases not matched to a gene: 4. The CDR3 DNA sequence: TGCAGTGCTTTCCGGACTAGCGGCACAGATACGCAGTATTTT. This codes for CSAFRTSGTDTQYF.

This clonotype was seen a few times. The genes are TRBV24-1 and TRBJ2-7; a possible D gene is TRBD1 (8 bases). Between the trimmed V and J ends, which lost 5 bases and 0 bases, there was a span of 16 bases. This CDR3 contains 16 residues. Germline V gene lookup returns CDR1 KGHDR and CDR2 SFDVKD. The CDR3 bases are TGTGCCACCAGTGGCTCACAGGGGGGGATCTCCTACGAGCAGTACTTC. Protein sequence: CATSGSQGGISYEQYF.

The rearrangement links TRBV7-9 to TRBJ2-1; 9 bases align to TRBD2. Germline V gene lookup returns CDR1 SEHNR and CDR2 FQNEAQ (reference sequence). This CDR3 spans 16 amino acids. Trimming removed 4 bases from V and 0 bases from J; junction bases left unmatched: 4. CDR3 in amino acids: CASSSAGGVSYNEQFF. Here the CDR3 DNA reads TGTGCCAGCAGCTCCGCGGGGGGGGTCTCCTACAATGAGCAGTTCTTC. The whole variable domain, filled in from reference TRBV7-9 and TRBJ2-1, reads DTGVSQNPRHKITKRGQNVTFRCDPISEHNRLYWYRQTLGQGPEFLTYFQNEAQLEKSRLLSDRFSAERPKGSFSTLEIQRTEQGDSAMYLCASSSAGGVSYNEQFFGPGTRLTVL.

This clonotype appeared a few times. The J gene is TRBJ1-1, the V gene TRBV6-1; TRBD1 might be the D (5 bases). CDR3 length equals 14 residues. In germline, CDR1 is MNHNS, CDR2 SASEGT. Between the trimmed V and J ends, which lost 7 bases and 0 bases, there was a span of 12 bases. CDR3 in amino acids: CASKPGRVNTEAFF. The CDR3 bases are TGTGCCAGCAAGCCGGGACGGGTGAACACTGAAGCTTTCTTT.

This chain's CDR3 is CASSYGSHTGELFF. CDR3 nucleotide sequence: TGTGCCAGCAGTTATGGCAGCCACACCGGGGAGCTGTTTTTT. This chain uses TRBV6-5 with TRBJ2-2; D uncertain. V was cut by 3 bases and J by 3 bases, with 8 bases left in between. The germline gives CDR1 MNHEY, CDR2 SVGAGI. CDR3 length equals 14 residues.

This clonotype has a handful of counts. The rearrangement links TRBV20-1 to TRBJ2-2; 8 bases agree with TRBD1. J lost 5 bases, V lost 0 bases, and 5 bases had no gene match. The CDR3 spans 15 residues. The V gene's germline CDR1 is DFQATT and CDR2 SNEGSKA (reference sequence). Here the CDR3 DNA reads TGCAGTGCTAGAGATGTCGGACAGGGAACCGGGGAGCTGTTTTTT. This translates into CSARDVGQGTGELFF.

This clonotype was seen at least ten times. The chain carries TRBV11-2 and TRBJ2-2, with D perhaps matching TRBD1 (5 bases). This CDR3 has 12 residues. V was shortened by 1 base and J by 10 bases, with 7 bases between the two germline ends. Germline CDR1 and CDR2: SGHAT and FQNNGV. CDR3 bases: TGTGCCAGCAGCTTAGCAGGGCTGGAGCTGTTTTTT. Protein product: CASSLAGLELFF.

This clonotype was counted at least ten times. This chain links TRBV20-1 with TRBJ2-7; the D is unclear. The CDR3 loop spans 12 amino acids. The germline V gene has CDR1 DFQATT and CDR2 SNEGSKA (reference sequence). The CDR3 is CRVDRNVFEQYF. DNA of the CDR3: TGCAGGGTAGACCGAAATGTGTTCGAGCAGTACTTC.

The rearrangement joins TRBV6-4 to TRBJ1-1; no reliable D call. The CDR3 runs 14 residues. Looked up from germline, CDR1 is MRHNA and CDR2 is SNTAGT. Trimming cost V 3 bases and J 1 base, with 9 bases left between them. The DNA of the CDR3 is TGTGCCAGCAGTGATGGCAGGACGAACACTGAAGCTTTCTTT. Its translation is CASSDGRTNTEAFF.

This chain uses TRBV20-1 with TRBJ1-2, with 9 bases lining up with TRBD1. Germline V gene sequence: CDR1 DFQATT, CDR2 SNEGSKA (reference sequence). The CDR3 is made up of 14 amino acids. The ends lost 3 bases at V and 2 bases at J; junction bases unmatched: 4. The DNA for the CDR3 is TGCAGTGCTAGTGGGACAGGGAGCAACTATGGCTACACCTTC. Encoded protein: CSASGTGSNYGYTF.

This clonotype was seen at least ten times. V gene TRBV5-1 combines with J gene TRBJ2-7; D gene ambiguous. Germline V gene data show CDR1 as SGHRS and CDR2 as YFSETQ. The CDR3 is made up of 13 amino acids. Trimming left V 3 bases short and J 0 bases short, with 7 bases between. The CDR3 region has the DNA TGCGCCAGCAGCTGGAGTTCCTCCTACGAGCAGTACGTC. Amino acid sequence: CASSWSSSYEQYV.

The chain combines TRBV30 with TRBJ1-2, with TRBD1 matching 10 bases. V shed 0 bases and J 5 bases; nucleotides not matched to a gene: 6. Per the germline V gene, CDR1 is GTSNPN and CDR2 is SVGIG (reference sequence). The CDR3 totals 15 residues. The CDR3 DNA reads as TGTGCCTGGAGTGTACCGGGACAGGGGCTTTATGGCTACACCTTC. This codes for CAWSVPGQGLYGYTF.

This chain joins TRBV5-1 and TRBJ1-1; no definite D call. Germline V CDR1 and CDR2: SGHRS, YFSETQ. This CDR3 has 14 amino acids. The V gene lost 4 bases and the J gene lost 1 base, with 11 bases spanning the gap. The CDR3 here is CASSLSPTNTEAFF. CDR3 DNA: TGCGCCAGCAGCCTAAGTCCGACGAACACTGAAGCTTTCTTT. The variable domain in full, with the rest retrieved from reference TRBV5-1 and TRBJ1-1, is KAGVTQTPRYLIKTRGQQVTLSCSPISGHRSVSWYQQTPGQGLQFLFEYFSETQRNKGNFPGRFSGRQFSNSRSEMNVSTLELGDSALYLCASSLSPTNTEAFFGQGTRLTVV.

This clonotype was recorded at least ten times. V usage is TRBV29-1 and J usage is TRBJ2-7; the match to TRBD1 covers 8 bases. The V segment lost 0 bases and the J segment 5 bases; nucleotides outside the gene matches: 12. The CDR3 length is 16 residues. Germline CDR1 and CDR2: SQVTM and ANQGSEA. In DNA, the CDR3 is TGCAGCGTTGAAGATCGCTTTCAACAGGGGGAGAACGAGCAGTACGTC. Protein sequence: CSVEDRFQQGENEQYV.

CDR3 bases: TGTGCCAGTAGTTCGCACAGGTCGTTGGGAACAGATACGCAGTATTTT. The encoded protein is CASSSHRSLGTDTQYF. The chain uses TRBV19 and TRBJ2-3; possible D gene TRBD1, 5 bases. Germline CDR1 reads LNHDA; CDR2 reads SQIVND (reference sequence). V shed 5 bases and J shed 3 bases, with 18 bases lying between them. This CDR3 has 16 residues.